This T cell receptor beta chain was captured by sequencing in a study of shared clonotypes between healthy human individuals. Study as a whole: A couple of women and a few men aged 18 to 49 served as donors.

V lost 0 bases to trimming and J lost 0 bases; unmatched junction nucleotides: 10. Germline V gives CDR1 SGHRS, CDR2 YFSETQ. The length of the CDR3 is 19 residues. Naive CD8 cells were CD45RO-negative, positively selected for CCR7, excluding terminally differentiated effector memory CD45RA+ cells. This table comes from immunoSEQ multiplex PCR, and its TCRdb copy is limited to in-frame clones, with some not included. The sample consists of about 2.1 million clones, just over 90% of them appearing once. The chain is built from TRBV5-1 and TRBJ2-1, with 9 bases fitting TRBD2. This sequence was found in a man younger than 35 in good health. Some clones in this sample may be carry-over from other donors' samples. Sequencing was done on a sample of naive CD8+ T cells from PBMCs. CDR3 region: CASSLDPNLAGSSYNEQFF. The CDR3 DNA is TGCGCCAGCAGCTTGGACCCTAACCTAGCGGGAAGCTCCTACAATGAGCAGTTCTTC.